The 30 T cell receptor beta chains in this list originate from one sample, sequenced in a study of blood T cells in healthy people across ages. The use of a sample-barcoded 5' primer and a J-beta primer mix characterized a second PCR of about 6 to 11 cycles. Via MiXCR, TCRdb re-called the 5' RACE reads, giving one row per CDR3 protein. Here the sample spans about 640,000 distinct CDR3 sequences, less than 35% being singletons. Input material: blood. These receptors originate from a woman over 75 in good health.

This sequence joins TRBV11-3 and TRBJ1-1; possibly TRBD1 for D (5 bases). Germline CDR1 is SGHNT and CDR2 is YENEEA. Deletions cut 1 base from V and 5 bases from J, with 11 bases between. The CDR3 totals 14 residues. CDR3 residues: CASSLGSGKTEAFF. The CDR3 nucleotides read TGTGCCAGCAGCTTAGGTTCAGGGAAAACTGAAGCTTTCTTT.

In this sample, this clonotype turned up many times. The chain joins TRBV9 to TRBJ2-5; 8 positions agree with TRBD2. CDR3 length equals 16 residues. The junction had 8 bases not matched to a gene; V was cut back by 4 bases and J by 0 bases. CDR1 and CDR2 (germline): SGDLS, YYNGEE. In DNA, the CDR3 is TGTGCCAGCAGCCTCGGGAGCGGGGGAAACCAAGAGACCCAGTACTTC. It is translated as CASSLGSGGNQETQYF.

Many counts were recorded for this clonotype. This rearrangement joins TRBV4-2 to TRBJ1-2; D remains unclear. V gave up 2 bases and J gave up 0 bases, with 13 bases separating them. The V gene's germline CDR1 is LGHNA and CDR2 YNFKEQ. CDR3 length equals 16 residues. CDR3 sequence (DNA): TGTGCCAGCAGCCAAATTAGCGGAGGGACTAACTATGGCTACACCTTC. This encodes CASSQISGGTNYGYTF.

Points on this clonotype: A much more abundant neighbour one base away suggests this may be a read error. The chain combines TRBV20-1 with TRBJ2-1, with D hard to call. The CDR3 runs to 15 residues. V lost 0 bases and J 12 bases, leaving 21 bases between the germline ends. The V gene's germline CDR1 is DFQATT and CDR2 SNEGSKA (reference sequence). The CDR3 region has the DNA TGCAGTGCTAGAGATGTGGCTTTACCCGGCTCCTGGCAGTTCTTC. This sequence encodes CSARDVALPGSWQFF.

This clonotype was detected ten times or more. The chain links TRBV6-5 to TRBJ2-5, with D possibly being TRBD2 (5 bases). Trimming pared 1 base from V and 5 bases from J, leaving 11 bases between. The CDR3 has 14 residues. CDR1 is MNHEY, CDR2 SVGAGI, per germline. The CDR3 reads CASSYFLEGETQYF. For the CDR3, the DNA is TGTGCCAGCAGTTACTTCCTAGAGGGTGAGACCCAGTACTTC.

In its sample, this clonotype was seen many times. The genes are TRBV12-3 or TRBV12-4 and TRBJ1-4, with D perhaps matching TRBD1 (6 bases). Trimming removed 6 bases from V and 7 bases from J, with 12 bases in between. This CDR3 region has 13 residues. The CDR3: CASSGQQGEKLFF. CDR3 in DNA: TGTGCCAGCAGCGGACAGCAGGGTGAAAAACTGTTTTTT.

This clonotype was observed at least ten times. V and J are TRBV5-1 and TRBJ1-1, with D perhaps matching TRBD1 (6 bases). V was shortened by 0 bases and J by 0 bases, with 12 bases between the two germline ends. CDR3 size: 16 residues. CDR1 is SGHRS and CDR2 is YFSETQ in the germline V gene. The CDR3 bases are TGCGCCAGCAGCTTGGCCGGACAGCCCATGAACACTGAAGCTTTCTTT. This gives the protein CASSLAGQPMNTEAFF.

Concerning this clonotype itself: This may stem from a read error, because a much larger clone lies one nucleotide away. The chain employs TRBV5-5 and TRBJ1-1, with D possibly matching TRBD1 (5 bases). The CDR3 is made up of 14 amino acids. Looked up from germline, CDR1 is SGHKS and CDR2 is YYEKEE (reference sequence). The CDR3 DNA reads as TGTGCCAGCAGCTTGGCAGGGACGGGAACTGTAGCTTTCTTT. Amino acids: CASSLAGTGTVAFF.

This clonotype was counted a few times. The V call is TRBV5-1, the J call TRBJ2-2; perhaps TRBD2 as D (6 bases). V lost 4 bases, J lost 5 bases, and 12 bases lay in between. The CDR3 has 14 amino acids. Germline CDR1 SGHRS, CDR2 YFSETQ. CDR3 region: CASSRGLETGELFF. For the CDR3, the DNA is TGCGCCAGCAGCCGGGGACTGGAAACCGGGGAGCTGTTTTTT.

This clonotype was detected a few times. This rearrangement joins TRBV2 to TRBJ1-2; D is uncertain. Germline V gene sequence: CDR1 SNHLY, CDR2 FYNNEI. The CDR3 length is 14 residues. V was trimmed by 2 bases and J by 4 bases, leaving 11 bases between them. CDR3 in amino acids: CASSERGKSYGYTF. The CDR3 DNA is TGTGCCAGCAGTGAACGTGGGAAGAGCTATGGCTACACCTTC.

This clonotype was detected ten times or more. The chain joins TRBV7-9 to TRBJ2-7; D is unclear. The V and J ends lost 5 bases and 0 bases respectively, with 14 bases between them. The V gene's germline CDR1 is SEHNR and CDR2 FQNEAQ (reference sequence). The CDR3 loop spans 15 amino acids. The CDR3 coding sequence is TGTGCCAGCAGCCCCTTTTTACGGGCCTCCTACGAGCAGTACTTC. Protein product: CASSPFLRASYEQYF.

This clonotype was recorded many times. A read error is possible here, since a much larger clone lies one base away. This chain uses TRBV14 with TRBJ2-7; D remains ambiguous. There are 13 residues in the CDR3. The germline V gene encodes CDR1 SGHDN and CDR2 FVKESK. V lost 0 bases and J 4 bases, leaving 7 bases between the germline ends. The CDR3 here is CASSQERCYEQYF. Written as DNA, the CDR3 is TGTGCCAGCAGCCAAGAAAGGTGTTACGAGCAGTACTTC. Full variable domain (rest looked up from reference TRBV14 and TRBJ2-7): EAGVTQFPSHSVIEKGQTVTLRCDPISGHDNLYWYRRVMGKEIKFLLHFVKESKQDESGMPNNRFLAERTGGTYSTLKVQPAELEDSGVYFCASSQERCYEQYFGPGTRLTVT.

The chain joins TRBV4-2 to TRBJ2-1, with 11 positions matching TRBD2. Germline CDR1 LGHNA, CDR2 YNFKEQ. Trimming took 2 bases from V and 12 from J; bases not matched to a gene: 12. CDR3 length equals 16 residues. Here the CDR3 reads CASSQTGTSGIPVQFF. The CDR3 nucleotides are TGTGCCAGCAGCCAAACCGGGACTAGCGGCATTCCGGTGCAGTTCTTC.

This clonotype was seen at least ten times. The chain combines TRBV7-2 with TRBJ1-2; TRBD1 agrees at 9 bases. J was trimmed by 7 bases and V by 5 bases; bases with no gene match: 8. The CDR3 sequence is 14 residues long. In germline, CDR1 is SGHTA, CDR2 FQGNSA. Here the CDR3 reads CASSKGQGETGYTF. The CDR3 DNA follows: TGTGCCAGCAGCAAGGGACAGGGAGAAACTGGCTACACCTTC.

V and J are TRBV2 and TRBJ1-1; D ambiguous. CDR1 SNHLY and CDR2 FYNNEI come from the germline V gene. Deletions cut 6 bases from V and 3 bases from J, with 11 bases between. The length of the CDR3 is 13 residues. This CDR3 is CASRNKWDTEAFF. The CDR3 region has the DNA TGTGCCAGCAGGAACAAATGGGACACTGAAGCTTTCTTT.

This clonotype was recorded many times. The V call is TRBV3-1, the J call TRBJ2-1; D might be TRBD1 or TRBD2, each matching 6 bases. This CDR3 is 15 amino acids long. The germline CDR1 and CDR2 sequences are LGHDT and YNNKEL (reference sequence). V was shortened by 0 bases and J by 5 bases, with 11 bases between the two germline ends. The CDR3 nucleotides read TGTGCCAGCAGCCAAGATCCGGGGGCCGACAATGAGCAGTTCTTC. Translating gives CASSQDPGADNEQFF.

This chain joins TRBV14 and TRBJ2-3, with 7 bases identical to TRBD1. The CDR3 covers 15 residues. Germline trimming cut 4 bases from V and 1 base from J; bases unmatched to any gene: 5. The V gene's germline CDR1 is SGHDN and CDR2 FVKESK. CDR3 in DNA: TGTGCCAGCAGCCGGCCCGGGACAGGCACAGATACGCAGTATTTT. This codes for CASSRPGTGTDTQYF.

This clonotype was recorded a few times. V is TRBV20-1 and J is TRBJ2-7; possibly TRBD2 for D (5 bases). Germline V gene sequence: CDR1 DFQATT, CDR2 SNEGSKA (reference sequence). V was pared by 6 bases and J by 3 bases, with 9 bases between. The CDR3 sequence is 11 residues long. CDR3 residues: CSAGGCYEQYF. Here the CDR3 DNA reads TGCAGTGCCGGAGGTTGCTACGAGCAGTACTTC.

This clonotype came up many times. The chain couples TRBV5-1 to TRBJ1-6; D remains unclear. This CDR3 is 16 amino acids long. CDR1 is SGHRS and CDR2 is YFSETQ in the germline V gene. V was pared by 0 bases and J by 7 bases, with 14 bases between. This chain's CDR3 is CASSLGMFGGNSPLHF. Here the CDR3 DNA reads TGCGCCAGCAGCTTGGGGATGTTTGGAGGAAATTCACCCCTCCACTTT.

This clonotype was counted at least ten times. The chain carries TRBV7-3 and TRBJ1-2; TRBD1 agrees at 9 bases. The ends lost 5 bases at V and 4 bases at J; junction bases unmatched: 11. The CDR3 has 16 amino acids. Germline lookup yields CDR1 SGHTA and CDR2 FQGTGA. This chain's CDR3 is CASSPSAGQGGYGYTF. The CDR3 coding sequence is TGTGCCAGCAGCCCGTCAGCGGGACAGGGAGGCTATGGCTACACCTTC.

This clonotype was counted a few times. The rearrangement links TRBV12-3 or TRBV12-4 to TRBJ1-1; D may be TRBD1 (5 bases). The germline V and J ends were trimmed by 1 base and 5 bases, with 8 bases remaining between them. The CDR3 consists of 13 residues. The CDR3 bases are TGTGCCAGCAGTTTAGACCAGGGAACTGAAGCTTTCTTT. This translates into CASSLDQGTEAFF.

This clonotype was observed many times. The chain joins TRBV9 to TRBJ2-3; D not resolved. Germline loops: CDR1 SGDLS, CDR2 YYNGEE. V was shortened by 4 bases and J by 1 base, with 7 bases between the two germline ends. CDR3 length: 13 residues. In DNA, the CDR3 is TGTGCCAGCAGCCGTGGCGGCACAGATACGCAGTATTTT. Its translation is CASSRGGTDTQYF.

The chain links TRBV20-1 to TRBJ1-1; TRBD1 agrees at 8 bases. The CDR3 has 14 amino acids. Germline assignment: CDR1 DFQATT and CDR2 SNEGSKA (reference sequence). The V segment lost 4 bases and the J segment 1 base; nucleotides outside the gene matches: 5. CDR3 DNA: TGCAGTGCTACAGGGGGCGCAGGGAACACTGAAGCTTTCTTT. This sequence encodes CSATGGAGNTEAFF.

This clonotype occurred a few times. The rearrangement uses TRBV10-3 and TRBJ2-5; D is unresolved. The CDR3 is made up of 13 amino acids. The germline gives CDR1 ENHRY, CDR2 SYGVKD. Trimming left V 2 bases short and J 1 base short, with 5 bases between. The CDR3 protein is CAISEPTQETQYF. As DNA, the CDR3 is TGTGCCATCAGTGAGCCTACCCAAGAGACCCAGTACTTC.

Ten or more counts support this clonotype. The rearrangement joins TRBV7-8 to TRBJ2-1, with 11 bases identical to TRBD2. V dropped 6 bases and J dropped 5; count of bases not matched to a gene: 9. The CDR3 extends over 16 amino acids. Germline lookup yields CDR1 SGHVS and CDR2 FQNEAQ. The chain's CDR3 is CASSYLTSGRNNEQFF. The CDR3 region has the DNA TGTGCCAGCAGTTACCTCACTAGCGGGAGAAACAATGAGCAGTTCTTC.

The J gene is TRBJ1-1, the V gene TRBV7-3; D may be TRBD1 (5 bases). Germline assignment: CDR1 SGHTA and CDR2 FQGTGA. The length of the CDR3 is 14 residues. V lost 4 bases to trimming and J lost 5 bases, with 14 bases between them. CDR3: CASSWDGSRTEAFF. In DNA, the CDR3 is TGTGCCAGCAGCTGGGACGGTTCGAGGACTGAAGCTTTCTTT. The full variable domain, completed using reference TRBV7-3 and TRBJ1-1, is GAGVSQTPSNKVTEKGKYVELRCDPISGHTALYWYRQSLGQGPEFLIYFQGTGAADDSGLPNDRFFAVRPEGSVSTLKIQRTERGDSAVYLCASSWDGSRTEAFFGQGTRLTVV.

The rearrangement links TRBV20-1 to TRBJ2-4; D not resolved. The DNA end is a closer match to TRBJ2-7, so the J assignment may be wrong. The CDR3 runs to 15 residues. The germline gives CDR1 DFQATT, CDR2 SNEGSKA (reference sequence). The CDR3 region is CSARDPFRPRNEQYF. CDR3 sequence (DNA): TGCAGTGCTAGAGATCCCTTCCGCCCTAGGAACGAGCAGTACTTC.

The chain recombines TRBV20-1 with TRBJ1-1; D gene unclear. V was shortened by 1 base and J by 5 bases, with 26 bases between the two germline ends. The CDR3 covers 18 residues. Germline CDR1 is DFQATT and CDR2 is SNEGSKA (reference sequence). CDR3 sequence reads: CSARVLDSATGISTEAFF. The CDR3 region has the DNA TGCAGTGCTAGAGTGCTCGATTCAGCTACGGGGATATCGACTGAAGCTTTCTTT.

J is TRBJ2-1 and V is TRBV7-2, with 10 bases fitting TRBD2. V shed 4 bases, J shed 9 bases, and the junction held 9 bases outside the gene matches. The germline V gene encodes CDR1 SGHTA and CDR2 FQGNSA. The CDR3 has 15 residues. The CDR3 bases are TGTGCCAGCAGCTCCTCGGGACTAGCGATGGGTGAGCAGTTCTTC. Translated, it gives CASSSSGLAMGEQFF.

This clonotype was found a few times. A much larger clone is a single base away; this may be a read error. The chain joins TRBV9 to TRBJ2-5; no clear D gene. The CDR3 runs to 17 residues. From germline, CDR1 is SGDLS and CDR2 YYNGEE. V dropped 2 bases and J dropped 11 bases, with 28 bases sitting between them. The CDR3 spells CASSVGSQSRLYNEQYF. DNA for the CDR3: TGTGCCAGCAGCGTGGGCAGCCAATCTAGGTTATACAATGAGCAGTACTTC.